This TCR beta chain was observed in a study of CD8 T cells in ankylosing spondylitis. This CDR3 has 16 amino acids. V lost 3 bases, J lost 5 bases, and 19 bases lay in between. Germline CDR1 and CDR2: LGHNA and YSLEER. General study points: Characteristic, it appeared, of ankylosing spondylitis blood was a TCR beta motif of several highly homologous variants.

With respect to this clonotype: Its target is unknown.

TCRdb redid the calling of the 5' RACE reads with MiXCR, one entry per CDR3 protein. The sample yields roughly 700,000 distinct CDR3 sequences, about 20% seen once. The TCR was taken from a male donor with ankylosing spondylitis. The sequenced sample was blood, either unsorted or a sorted T cell fraction (not recorded which). This chain connects TRBV4-3 to TRBJ2-5; a weak D match, TRBD1 (6 bases). The CDR3 nucleotides are TGCGCCAGCAGCCAGGACTTGCAGGGGATGGGGGAGACCCAGTACTTC. This translates into CASSQDLQGMGETQYF.